This TCR beta chain was captured in a study of cytomegalovirus exposure and HLA in healthy donors. Across the study: In a later analysis, it was reported that the approximately 110 validation repertoires had been produced on the same platform as the 670 or so repertoires belonging to the first cohort.

Clones were read by immunoSEQ multiplex PCR, and TCRdb kept only the in-frame ones, dropping some. The repertoire holds roughly 130,000 clones, around 89% seen once, with around 5.9% in the top ten. Findings of the study overall: The TCR clusters that emerged in the first cohort tended, a later analysis found, to co-occur in the 120 validation repertoires. Among TCR sequences, most were rare, though some public TCRs appeared in many donors. Cytomegalovirus-associated TCR beta chains were listed, numbering some 150.

The table lists this clone with a count of one. Its antigen is still unknown. Germline CDR1 and CDR2: MDHEN and SYDVKM. V was shortened by 2 bases and J by 1 base, with 15 bases between the two germline ends. This CDR3 has 17 residues. V usage is TRBV28 and J usage is TRBJ1-5; D is perhaps TRBD1 (5 bases). The material sequenced was PBMCs. The receptor was derived from a woman aged 25 to 39 in good health and CMV-seropositive. CDR3 DNA sequence: TGTGCCAGCAGTTTAATGTCGTTGGGGGGGAGCAATCAGCCCCAGCATTTT. This sequence encodes CASSLMSLGGSNQPQHF.